A single sample gave rise to the 11 T cell receptor beta chains below, sequenced in a study of PD-1 blockade in classical Hodgkin lymphoma (dated by TCRdb to about 2020). Interpreted using the paper, the time point label stands for: cycle 1 day 1 (C1D1), immediately before nivolumab initiation. All trial patients had relapsed after autologous stem cell transplantation, with cohorts A, B and C differing in prior brentuximab vedotin exposure. Libraries were made using the immunoSEQ multiplex PCR assay. TCRdb limited this immuneACCESS table to in-frame rearrangements with V and J called. A share of clones is missing; checked studies link under half to unresolved V genes, and the rest is unexplained. This sample comprises about 97,000 clones, approximately 83% of them detected only once. Of the sample, 12% is held by the ten largest clones. The sample here was peripheral blood mononuclear cells (PBMCs), taken at baseline. These receptors were obtained from a human donor with classical Hodgkin lymphoma.

CDR3 nucleotide sequence: TGTGCCTGGAGTGCGGATCACAAGGCTATCCCCGAAACCTACGAGCAGTACTTC. Residues: CAWSADHKAIPETYEQYF. The chain employs TRBV30 and TRBJ2-7; D gene unclear. The CDR3 totals 18 residues. Trimming removed 1 base from V and 2 bases from J, with 24 bases in between. The V gene's germline CDR1 is GTSNPN and CDR2 SVGIG (reference sequence).

This chain uses TRBV19 with TRBJ2-2; 7 bases match TRBD2. CDR3 length equals 15 residues. The V gene's germline CDR1 is LNHDA and CDR2 SQIVND (reference sequence). J gave up 7 bases and V 7 bases, and 12 bases lay outside the gene matches. CDR3 sequence (DNA): TGTGCCAGTACCCTAGCGGAGGCGAGAGGCGGGGAGCTGTTTTTT. This encodes CASTLAEARGGELFF. Looking up the rest from reference TRBV19 and TRBJ2-2 gives the full variable domain: DGGITQSPKYLFRKEGQNVTLSCEQNLNHDAMYWYRQDPGQGLRLIYYSQIVNDFQKGDIAEGYSVSREKKESFPLTVTSAQKNPTAFYLCASTLAEARGGELFFGEGSRLTVL.

This clone was picked up a small number of times. The gene calls are TRBV13 and TRBJ2-7; 10 bases align to TRBD1. The CDR3 contains 15 residues. The germline V gene encodes CDR1 PRHDT and CDR2 FYEKMQ (reference sequence). V shed 3 bases, J shed 6 bases, and the junction held 8 bases outside the gene matches. This CDR3 is CASSFTLDRGAEQYF. The CDR3 nucleotides are TGTGCCAGCAGCTTTACTTTGGACAGGGGGGCCGAGCAGTACTTC.

The gene calls are TRBV29-1 and TRBJ2-3; D is uncertain. CDR3 length: 11 residues. Germline assignment: CDR1 SQVTM and CDR2 ANQGSEA. V lost 7 bases and J 5 bases, leaving 10 bases between the germline ends. This CDR3 reads CSALPGDTQYF. The CDR3 nucleotides are TGCAGCGCCTTGCCAGGAGATACGCAGTATTTT.

A single count supports this clone. The chain recombines TRBV5-1 with TRBJ2-7; 8 bases agree with TRBD1. The CDR3 sequence is 14 residues long. The junction had 6 bases not matched to a gene; V was cut back by 2 bases and J by 5 bases. The germline V gene has CDR1 SGHRS and CDR2 YFSETQ. CDR3 sequence reads: CASSLGQGAHEQYF. CDR3 nucleotides: TGCGCCAGCAGCTTAGGCCAGGGGGCCCACGAGCAGTACTTC.

V is TRBV10-3 and J is TRBJ2-2, with 7 bases aligning to TRBD2. The CDR3 runs to 16 residues. From germline, CDR1 is ENHRY and CDR2 SYGVKD. The V segment lost 3 bases and the J segment 2 bases; nucleotides outside the gene matches: 6. CDR3 nucleotides: TGTGCCATCAGTGATGGTCTAGCGGCCAACACCGGGGAGCTGTTTTTT. Its protein is CAISDGLAANTGELFF.

The chain is built from TRBV29-1 and TRBJ1-5, with D hard to call. V lost 4 bases, J lost 2 bases, and 9 bases lay in between. The CDR3 covers 13 residues. CDR1 and CDR2 from the germline V gene are SQVTM and ANQGSEA. In DNA form, the CDR3 reads TGCAGCGTTGTCGGGAGTCGCAATCAGCCCCAGCATTTT. Translating gives CSVVGSRNQPQHF.

As to this clone: Other DNA sequences of this sample code for an identical CDR3. V and J are TRBV7-9 and TRBJ1-1; D call uncertain. Germline V CDR1 and CDR2: SEHNR, FQNEAQ (reference sequence). The CDR3 covers 13 residues. The ends were cut back, 2 bases at V and 1 base at J, with 5 bases in the middle. CDR3 protein: CASSLRENTEAFF. CDR3 nucleotide sequence: TGTGCCAGCAGCTTAAGGGAGAACACTGAAGCTTTCTTT.

The V gene is TRBV14, the J gene TRBJ1-5, with D unresolved. This CDR3 has 13 amino acids. Germline V gene lookup returns CDR1 SGHDN and CDR2 FVKESK. Trimming removed 1 base at V and 7 bases at J, with 8 bases between. The CDR3 loop reads CASSQGGNQPQHF. The CDR3 nucleotides read TGTGCCAGCAGCCAAGGAGGTAACCAGCCCCAGCATTTT.

The chain combines TRBV30 with TRBJ2-5; the D is unclear. Germline CDR1 and CDR2: GTSNPN and SVGIG (reference sequence). V was shortened by 3 bases and J by 1 base, with 9 bases between the two germline ends. The CDR3 sequence is 13 residues long. As DNA, the CDR3 is TGTGCCTGGAGCGGTCAAGTCCAAGAGACCCAGTACTTC. Its protein product is CAWSGQVQETQYF.

The CDR3 DNA is TGTGCCAGCAGCACGACAGGCTCTGGGGCCAACGTCCTGACTTTC. This translates into CASSTTGSGANVLTF. This sequence joins TRBV5-4 and TRBJ2-6, with D maybe TRBD1 (6 bases). The V gene lost 4 bases and the J gene lost 0 bases, with 8 bases spanning the gap. The CDR3 covers 15 residues. From germline, CDR1 is SGHNT and CDR2 YYREEE (reference sequence).